This T cell receptor beta chain was profiled in a study of low-dose radiotherapy and immunotherapy resistance in tumors. Sample time point: before trial treatment. Primers targeting TRAV and TRBV primed first-strand cDNA, covering alpha and beta chains. For amplifying TCRs, the PCR ran for about 20 cycles with Phusion, which was used together with a constant-region primer and the adapter on the V primers. TCRdb recomputed calls from the reads with MiXCR, one row per CDR3 protein. The data contain around 76,000 distinct CDR3 sequences, more than 25% of them seen just once; the ten biggest clones take up 11%. This clonotype was counted between two and nine times. The CDR3 sequence is 12 residues long. CDR1 and CDR2 (germline): MNHEY, SVGEGT. V shed 3 bases and J shed 7 bases, with 10 bases lying between them.

The TCR originated in a female donor with ovarian cancer. The chain couples TRBV6-2 or TRBV6-3 to TRBJ2-7; no reliable D call. The sample was PBMCs, taken before treatment. The CDR3: CASSYDVREQYF. For the CDR3, the DNA is TGTGCCAGCAGTTATGATGTGAGAGAGCAGTACTTC.